This T cell receptor (beta chain) was recovered during a study of cytomegalovirus exposure and HLA in healthy donors. The PCR ran on 60 Vbeta and 13 Jbeta primers. The protocol was immunoSEQ multiplex PCR, while the TCRdb copy is restricted to in-frame clones and leaves out a portion. The sample has under 150,000 clones, approximately 80% seen once. Each donor's status was that of a healthy bone marrow donor. To note about this clone: The antigen is undetermined.

Whole-study findings and limits: Researchers reported in a later analysis that a missense DCLRE1C variant was tied to TCR beta V- and J-gene trimming. Later analysis identified 16,000 or so TCR beta sequences associated with HLA alleles, using a false discovery rate threshold of 0.05.

The TCR sequence derives from a boy aged 2 to 10 in good health and CMV-seronegative. Sequenced input: PBMCs.

The CDR3 loop is CASSYGLAGVDTQYF. CDR3 DNA sequence: TGCGCCAGCAGCTACGGACTAGCGGGAGTGGATACGCAGTATTTT. The J gene is TRBJ2-3, the V gene TRBV5-1; 13 bases agree with TRBD2. J was trimmed by 6 bases and V by 3 bases; bases with no gene match: 4. The CDR3 length is 15 residues. Germline V gives CDR1 SGHRS, CDR2 YFSETQ.